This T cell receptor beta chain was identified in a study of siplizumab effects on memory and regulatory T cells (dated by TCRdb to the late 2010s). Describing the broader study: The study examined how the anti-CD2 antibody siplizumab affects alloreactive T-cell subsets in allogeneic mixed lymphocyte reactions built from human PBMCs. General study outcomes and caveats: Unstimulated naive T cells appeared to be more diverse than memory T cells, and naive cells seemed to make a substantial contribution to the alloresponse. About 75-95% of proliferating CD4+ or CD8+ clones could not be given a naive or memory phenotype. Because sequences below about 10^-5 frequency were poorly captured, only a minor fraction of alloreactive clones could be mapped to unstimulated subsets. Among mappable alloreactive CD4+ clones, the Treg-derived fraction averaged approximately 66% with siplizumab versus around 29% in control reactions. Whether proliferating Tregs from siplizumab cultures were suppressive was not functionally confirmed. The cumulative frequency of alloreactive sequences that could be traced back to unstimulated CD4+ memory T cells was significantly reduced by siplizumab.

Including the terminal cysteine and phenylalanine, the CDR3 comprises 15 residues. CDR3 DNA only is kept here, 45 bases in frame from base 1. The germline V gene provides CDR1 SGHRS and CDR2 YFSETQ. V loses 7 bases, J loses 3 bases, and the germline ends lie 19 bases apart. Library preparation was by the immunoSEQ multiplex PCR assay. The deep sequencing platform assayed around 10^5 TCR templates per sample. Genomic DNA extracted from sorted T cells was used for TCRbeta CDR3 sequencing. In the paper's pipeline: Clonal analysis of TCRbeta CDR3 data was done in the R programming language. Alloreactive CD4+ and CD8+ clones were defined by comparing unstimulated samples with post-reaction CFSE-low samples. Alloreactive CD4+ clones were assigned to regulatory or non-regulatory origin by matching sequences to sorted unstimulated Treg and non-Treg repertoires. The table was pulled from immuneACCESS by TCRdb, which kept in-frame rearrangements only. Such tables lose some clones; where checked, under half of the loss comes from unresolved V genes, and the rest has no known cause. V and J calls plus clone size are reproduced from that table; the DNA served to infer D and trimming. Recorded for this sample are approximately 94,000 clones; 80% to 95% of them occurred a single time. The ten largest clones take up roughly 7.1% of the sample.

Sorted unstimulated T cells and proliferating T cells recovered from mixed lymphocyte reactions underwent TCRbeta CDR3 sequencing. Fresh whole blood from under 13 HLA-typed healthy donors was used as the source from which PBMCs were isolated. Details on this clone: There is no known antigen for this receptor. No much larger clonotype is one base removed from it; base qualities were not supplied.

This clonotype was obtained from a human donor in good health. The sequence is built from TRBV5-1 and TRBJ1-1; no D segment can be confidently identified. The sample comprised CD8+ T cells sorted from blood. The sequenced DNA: TGCGCCAGCGGAAGTGGTATGAGCGGGGACACTGAAGCTTTCTTT. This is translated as CASGSGMSGDTEAFF.